A single sample is the source of the 25 T cell receptor beta chains below, sequenced in a study of T cell clonality in common variable immunodeficiency. The table came from immunoSEQ multiplex PCR; TCRdb's copy has only in-frame clones and leaves some out. The record shows tens of thousands of clones for this sample, with no singletons present. The sample was peripheral blood mononuclear cells. The receptor set was obtained from a person aged 18 to 75 in good health.

In this sample, this clone turned up many times. The read stops 3 residues short of the end of the CDR3; the missing end is completed from the germline J gene. The J gene is TRBJ2-1, the V gene TRBV28; TRBD2 might be the D (5 bases). CDR3 size: 14 residues. The germline V gene encodes CDR1 MDHEN and CDR2 SYDVKM. Deletions cut 3 bases from V and 4 bases from J, with 10 bases between. The sequenced part of the CDR3 DNA is TGTGCCAGCAGTTTGCCTACTAGTTACAATGAG. Its translation: CASSLPTSYNE. The CDR3 as a whole reads CASSLPTSYNEQFF.

The table lists this clone with many counts. Coverage ceases 3 residues before the CDR3 finishes, and the germline J gene fills in the end. The chain is built from TRBV30 and TRBJ2-5, with TRBD2 matching 8 bases. The CDR3 length is 15 residues. V shed 2 bases, J shed 4 bases, and the junction held 9 bases outside the gene matches. Per the germline V gene, CDR1 is GTSNPN and CDR2 is SVGIG (reference sequence). This CDR3 reads CAWSILAGLSETQYF. The sequenced part of the CDR3 DNA is TGTGCCTGGAGTATATTAGCGGGACTTTCAGAGACC.

This clone has a count of ten or more. The observed sequence ends 3 residues before the CDR3 terminus, with the missing tail filled in from the germline J gene. The V call is TRBV19, the J call TRBJ1-1; D is uncertain. V gave up 3 bases and J gave up 1 base, with 9 bases separating them. Germline V gives CDR1 LNHDA, CDR2 SQIVND (reference sequence). This CDR3 has 14 residues. The chain's CDR3 is CASSMGQTNTEAFF. The part of the CDR3 DNA that was read is TGTGCCAGTAGTATGGGCCAGACGAACACTGAA.

This clone has ten or more counts. Read data end 3 residues before the CDR3 end; the end is taken from the germline J gene. The chain is built from TRBV20-1 and TRBJ2-7; D gene unclear. The CDR3 has 15 residues. Germline lookup yields CDR1 DFQATT and CDR2 SNEGSKA (reference sequence). V lost 1 base and J lost 2, with 15 bases in between. CDR3: CSARASANSPYEQYF. CDR3 DNA (partial): TGCAGTGCTAGAGCCAGCGCGAACTCTCCCTACGAG.

This clone was detected ten times or more. The junction departs from germline at one end; a sequencing error may be responsible. The read is 3 residues too short to cover the CDR3 end, so that end is filled in from the germline J gene. The rearrangement uses TRBV10-3 and TRBJ1-2; a weak D match, TRBD1 (6 bases). The CDR3 sequence is 15 residues long. Germline V lookup: CDR1 ENHRY, CDR2 SYGVKD. The CDR3 protein is CAINESLVRGSGYTF. Incomplete CDR3 DNA: TGTGCCATCAATGAGTCGTTGGTCAGGGGAAGCGGC.

A remark on this clone: The missing CDR3 end, 3 residues past where the read stops, is filled in from the germline J gene. The rearrangement uses TRBV2 and TRBJ2-6; no definite D call. Trimming left V 6 bases short and J 1 base short, with 7 bases between. The germline gives CDR1 SNHLY, CDR2 FYNNEI. The CDR3 totals 14 residues. The CDR3 is CASSGFSGANVLTF. The DNA read from the CDR3 is TGTGCCAGCAGCGGTTTTTCTGGGGCCAACGTC.

This clone was picked up many times. CDR3 region: CASQRLASTGELFF. The sequenced part of the CDR3 DNA is TGTGCCAGCCAAAGACTAGCGAGCACCGGGGAG. This chain joins TRBV5-4 and TRBJ2-2; 8 bases line up with TRBD2. The read ends 3 residues shy of where the CDR3 ends; the end is completed using the germline J gene. This CDR3 is built from 14 residues. The trim removed 7 bases at V and 4 bases at J, leaving 6 bases unmatched. Per germline, CDR1 SGHNT and CDR2 YYREEE (reference sequence).

This clone showed up many times. The read terminates 3 residues ahead of where the CDR3 ends, so the germline J gene completes it. This chain uses TRBV7-2 with TRBJ1-3; TRBD1 is a possible D gene (6 bases). Germline lookup yields CDR1 SGHTA and CDR2 FQGNSA. Trimming stripped 1 base from V and 3 bases from J, with 10 bases between. The CDR3 consists of 15 residues. The CDR3 here is CASSLVGAGGNTIYF. The sequenced part of the CDR3 DNA is TGTGCCAGCAGCTTAGTGGGGGCTGGTGGAAACACC.

This clone was observed many times. The CDR3 is cut off 3 residues early in the read; its end comes from the germline J gene. The V call is TRBV5-1, the J call TRBJ2-3, with D possibly being TRBD2 (6 bases). CDR3 size: 15 residues. Trimming left V 7 bases short and J 0 bases short, with 15 bases between. From germline, CDR1 is SGHRS and CDR2 YFSETQ. The part of the CDR3 DNA that was read is TGCGCCAGCGCGTCGGGGGACCTGAGCACAGATACG. It translates to CASASGDLSTDT. From start to end, the CDR3 is CASASGDLSTDTQYF.

This clone was counted many times. Coverage ceases 3 residues before the CDR3 finishes, and the germline J gene fills in the end. J is TRBJ1-2 and V is TRBV20-1; D perhaps matches TRBD1 (5 bases). CDR3 size: 13 residues. Trimming removed 2 bases at V and 4 bases at J, with 11 bases between. The germline V gene has CDR1 DFQATT and CDR2 SNEGSKA (reference sequence). CDR3 DNA, as far as it was read: TGCAGTGCTAGATCAGGGTCCGCCTATGGC. This translates into CSARSGSAYG. The whole CDR3 protein is CSARSGSAYGYTF.

This clone was observed at least ten times. The read halts 3 residues ahead of the CDR3 end, with the missing end drawn from the germline J gene. The chain links TRBV20-1 to TRBJ1-4; 10 bases are shared with TRBD1. Looked up from germline, CDR1 is DFQATT and CDR2 is SNEGSKA (reference sequence). The CDR3 totals 14 residues. The DNA read from the CDR3 is TGCAGTGCTATTGAAACCGGACAGGGGGGGAAA. Translated: CSAIETGQGGK. The CDR3 in full is CSAIETGQGGKLFF.

This clone was recorded at least ten times. The germline gene is not matched at one end of the junction; a read error may be the cause. The read ends 3 residues early relative to the CDR3; the germline J gene fills the gap. The chain joins TRBV4-2 to TRBJ1-2; D ambiguous. Germline V CDR1 and CDR2: LGHNA, YNFKEQ. The CDR3 spans 15 residues. CDR3 protein: CASSQGNSGGDGYTF. The part of the CDR3 DNA that was read is TGCGCCAGCAGCCAAGGCAATTCAGGTGGTGATGGC.

This clone was observed at least ten times. The read finishes 3 residues shy of the CDR3 end, and the germline J gene is used to complete it. The chain is built from TRBV7-3 and TRBJ1-1, with 9 bases matching TRBD1. With V trimmed by 6 bases and J by 3 bases, 5 bases remained unmatched. Germline V gene lookup returns CDR1 SGHTA and CDR2 FQGTGA. The CDR3 extends over 14 amino acids. This CDR3 is CASRMTGGDTEAFF. CDR3 DNA (partial): TGTGCCAGCAGGATGACAGGGGGAGACACTGAA. The full variable domain, with the rest looked up from reference TRBV7-3 and TRBJ1-1, is GAGVSQTPSNKVTEKGKYVELRCDPISGHTALYWYRQSLGQGPEFLIYFQGTGAADDSGLPNDRFFAVRPEGSVSTLKIQRTERGDSAVYLCASRMTGGDTEAFFGQGTRLTVV.

This clone was counted at least ten times. The CDR3 goes on 3 residues after the read ends, and that part is filled in from the germline J gene. The V call is TRBV20-1, the J call TRBJ1-1; a possible D gene is TRBD1 (6 bases). Germline loops: CDR1 DFQATT, CDR2 SNEGSKA (reference sequence). The CDR3 has 14 residues. CDR3 in amino acids: CSARDRQGLREAFF. The sequenced part of the CDR3 DNA is TGCAGTGCTAGAGATCGGCAGGGGCTAAGGGAA.

This clone came up a few times. The read comes to an end 3 residues before the CDR3 does, leaving the germline J gene to fill in the end. The V and J genes are TRBV19 and TRBJ2-7; tentative D call: TRBD2 (6 bases). The CDR3 extends over 12 amino acids. The V gene's germline CDR1 is LNHDA and CDR2 SQIVND (reference sequence). V lost 10 bases and J lost 2, with 12 bases in between. The DNA read from the CDR3 is TGTGCCACCCGGGCGGGGACCTACGAG. Translated, it gives CATRAGTYE. The entire CDR3 protein is CATRAGTYEQYF.

This clone was seen many times. The part of the CDR3 DNA that was read is TGTGCCAGCAGGGGACAGGGCACTGAA. The encoded protein is CASRGQGTE. In full, the CDR3 is CASRGQGTEAFF. The J gene is TRBJ1-1, the V gene TRBV6-4, with 9 bases aligning to TRBD1. Coverage ceases 3 residues before the CDR3 finishes, and the germline J gene fills in the end. CDR3 length equals 12 residues. The trim removed 6 bases at V and 4 bases at J, leaving 0 bases unmatched. In germline, CDR1 is MRHNA, CDR2 SNTAGT.

This clone came up many times. The CDR3 end is not reached by the read, which stops 3 residues before it; the germline J gene fills it in. The chain recombines TRBV28 with TRBJ2-1; a weak D match, TRBD2 (5 bases). Germline values: CDR1 MDHEN, CDR2 SYDVKM. CDR3 length: 16 residues. V lost 6 bases and J lost 4, with 19 bases in between. CDR3 sequence: CASSPIGLAPYNEQFF. The CDR3 bases that were read are TGTGCCAGCAGCCCCATAGGCCTAGCTCCTTACAATGAG.

This clone appeared many times. The DNA ends 3 residues before the CDR3 does, and the rest of the CDR3 is filled in from the germline J gene. The chain employs TRBV7-2 and TRBJ1-2; 8 positions agree with TRBD1. The CDR3 runs to 14 residues. The germline gives CDR1 SGHTA, CDR2 FQGNSA. V lost 4 bases and J lost 4; bases outside the gene matches: 5. This CDR3 reads CASSYRTGSYGYTF. Partial CDR3 DNA: TGTGCCAGCAGCTACCGGACAGGGAGCTATGGC.

With regard to this clone: Read sequence stops 3 residues before the CDR3 end, and the germline J gene provides the missing end. V and J are TRBV18 and TRBJ2-3, with a possible D match to TRBD2 (6 bases). CDR1 KGHSH and CDR2 LQKENI come from the germline V gene. Trimming left V 4 bases short and J 7 bases short, with 18 bases between. The CDR3 spans 15 residues. The sequenced CDR3 bases are TGTGCCAGCTCACTACCACGGGGGTCCAAGAATACG. It codes for CASSLPRGSKNT. The entire CDR3 is CASSLPRGSKNTQYF.

This clone came up many times. With the read ending 3 residues before the CDR3 end, the germline J gene is used to fill in that end. J is TRBJ1-6 and V is TRBV7-6, with TRBD1 as a possible D gene (5 bases). The V end lost 2 bases, the J end lost 10 bases, and 12 bases lay between the germline ends. This CDR3 is built from 14 residues. Germline V CDR1 and CDR2: SGHVS, FNYEAQ. The covered CDR3 bases are TGTGCCAGCAGCTTAAGTCAGGGAGAATCACCC. It encodes CASSLSQGESP. The full CDR3 protein reads CASSLSQGESPLHF.

This clone came up many times. The CDR3 end lies 3 residues beyond the end of the read and is filled in from the germline J gene. This chain links TRBV7-3 with TRBJ2-1; 7 positions match TRBD2. V shed 5 bases, J shed 9 bases, and the junction held 7 bases outside the gene matches. Germline V gene sequence: CDR1 SGHTA, CDR2 FQGTGA. This CDR3 spans 13 amino acids. CDR3 sequence reads: CASSRTTSSEQFF. The CDR3 bases that were read are TGTGCCAGCAGCCGAACGACTAGCTCTGAG.

At least ten counts were recorded for this clone. From the germline J gene comes the end of the CDR3, since the read stops 3 residues before it. The rearrangement links TRBV9 to TRBJ2-7; 9 nucleotides match TRBD2. The V and J ends lost 3 bases and 2 bases, in that order; junction bases with no gene match: 12. CDR3 size: 17 residues. Germline V gene data show CDR1 as SGDLS and CDR2 as YYNGEE. The sequenced part of the CDR3 DNA is TGTGCCAGCAGCGCAAGCAAATCTAGCGGGACCACCTACGAG. Its protein product is CASSASKSSGTTYE. The whole CDR3 sequence reads CASSASKSSGTTYEQYF.

In its sample, this clone is medium-sized. The read ends 3 residues before the CDR3 terminus; that terminus is restored from the germline J gene. The chain is built from TRBV6-4 and TRBJ2-6; D remains ambiguous. From germline, CDR1 is MRHNA and CDR2 SNTAGT. The CDR3 is 15 amino acids. V gave up 0 bases and J gave up 1 base, with 4 bases separating them. The sequenced part of the CDR3 DNA is TGTGCCAGCAGTGACTCGACATCTGGGGCCAACGTC. This encodes CASSDSTSGANV. The complete CDR3 protein is CASSDSTSGANVLTF.

In this sample, this clone turned up many times. The read ends 3 residues shy of where the CDR3 ends; the end is completed using the germline J gene. This sequence joins TRBV20-1 and TRBJ2-3, with no clear D. Germline lookup yields CDR1 DFQATT and CDR2 SNEGSKA (reference sequence). The V gene lost 6 bases and the J gene lost 0 bases, with 19 bases spanning the gap. The CDR3 is made up of 16 amino acids. CDR3 bases read: TGCAGTGCGAAAAAAGGATCTACGACTAGCACAGATACG. It encodes CSAKKGSTTSTDT. The full CDR3 sequence reads CSAKKGSTTSTDTQYF.

In regard to this clone: Read coverage stops 3 residues before the CDR3 terminus; the germline J gene supplies the remainder. The chain has TRBV7-6 and TRBJ2-2; 7 bases fit TRBD1. CDR3 length: 15 amino acids. Germline V gene lookup returns CDR1 SGHVS and CDR2 FNYEAQ. The CDR3 loop is CASSAQGRSDEKLFF. Incomplete CDR3 DNA: TGTGCCAGCAGCGCACAGGGGCGAAGCGATGAAAAG.